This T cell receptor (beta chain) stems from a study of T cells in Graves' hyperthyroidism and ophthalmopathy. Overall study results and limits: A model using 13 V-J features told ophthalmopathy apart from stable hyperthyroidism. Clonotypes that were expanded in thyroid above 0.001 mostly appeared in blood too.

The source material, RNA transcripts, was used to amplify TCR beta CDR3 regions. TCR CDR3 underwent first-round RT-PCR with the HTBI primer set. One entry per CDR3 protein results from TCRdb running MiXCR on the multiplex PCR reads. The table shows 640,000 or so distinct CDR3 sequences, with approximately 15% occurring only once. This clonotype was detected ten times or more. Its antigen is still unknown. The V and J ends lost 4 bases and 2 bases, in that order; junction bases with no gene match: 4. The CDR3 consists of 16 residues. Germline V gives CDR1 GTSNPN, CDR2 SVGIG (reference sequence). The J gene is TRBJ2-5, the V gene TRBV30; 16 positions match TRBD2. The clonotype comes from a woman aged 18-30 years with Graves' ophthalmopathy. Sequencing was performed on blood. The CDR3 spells CAWTRGLAGGQETQYF. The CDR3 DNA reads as TGTGCCTGGACCCGGGGACTAGCGGGAGGGCAAGAGACCCAGTACTTC.